These T cell receptor beta chains were read from a single sample in a study of neurological immune-mediated disorders. One entry per CDR3 protein, called by TCRdb with MiXCR from the 5' RACE reads. The table shows around 70,000 distinct CDR3 sequences, with around 5% occurring only once. The sample taken for sequencing was PBMCs. These receptors were taken from a young man with multiple sclerosis. Both conserved end residues are part of each CDR3. The order of the fields is D gene, J gene, V gene, clone size, CDR3 protein, CDR3 DNA. A D gene is named only where the DNA matches it firmly. Clone sizes are shown as once, few or many counts, or a class when the clone is expanded.

D: TRBD2; J: TRBJ2-7; V: TRBV9; size: few; CDR3: CASSVGAGDLNEQYF; DNA: TGTGCCAGCAGCGTGGGAGCGGGAGATCTGAACGAGCAGTACTTC
D: .; J: TRBJ2-2; V: TRBV10-3; size: many; CDR3: CAISEWASANTGELFF; DNA: TGTGCCATCAGTGAGTGGGCTAGCGCGAACACCGGGGAGCTGTTTTTT
D: .; J: TRBJ2-7; V: TRBV27; size: many; CDR3: CASSIDRLIAYEQYF; DNA: TGTGCCAGCAGTATTGACAGGTTGATTGCCTACGAGCAGTACTTC
D: TRBD1; J: TRBJ2-3; V: TRBV20-1; size: many; CDR3: CSARRGTGGPTSTDTQYF; DNA: TGCAGTGCTAGGAGGGGGACAGGGGGACCAACTAGCACAGATACGCAGTATTTT
D: TRBD1; J: TRBJ1-4; V: TRBV7-2; size: many; CDR3: CASSLGTGGYEKLFF; DNA: TGTGCCAGCAGCTTAGGAACAGGGGGCTACGAAAAACTGTTTTTT
D: .; J: TRBJ2-4; V: TRBV5-5; size: many; CDR3: CASSFGTAKNIQYF; DNA: TGTGCCAGCAGCTTTGGGACAGCCAAAAACATTCAGTACTTC
D: .; J: TRBJ1-5; V: TRBV20-1; size: many; CDR3: CSGRTGNQPQHF; DNA: TGCAGTGGGAGGACAGGCAATCAGCCCCAGCATTTT
D: .; J: TRBJ2-5; V: TRBV6-5; size: many; CDR3: CASSSGLAMETQYF; DNA: TGTGCCAGCAGTTCCGGCCTTGCTATGGAGACCCAGTACTTC
D: .; J: TRBJ1-6; V: TRBV24-1; size: few; CDR3: CATSDFSGFPSSYNSPLNF; DNA: TGTGCCACCAGTGATTTTTCGGGGTTCCCAAGCTCCTATAATTCACCCCTCAACTTT
D: TRBD2; J: TRBJ2-1; V: TRBV20-1; size: many; CDR3: CSASGGSYNEQFF; DNA: TGCAGTGCTAGCGGGGGGTCTTACAATGAGCAGTTCTTC
D: .; J: TRBJ1-5; V: TRBV20-1; size: many; CDR3: CSARDSGNQPQHF; DNA: TGCAGTGCTAGAGATTCGGGTAATCAGCCCCAGCATTTT
D: TRBD1; J: TRBJ1-3; V: TRBV5-1; size: many; CDR3: CASSRTGQGNGNTIYF; DNA: TGCGCCAGCAGCCGGACGGGACAGGGTAATGGAAACACCATATATTTT
D: .; J: TRBJ1-2; V: TRBV12-3/TRBV12-4; size: many; CDR3: CASSSDLYGYTF; DNA: TGTGCCAGCAGTTCGGACCTCTATGGCTACACCTTC
D: TRBD1; J: TRBJ2-1; V: TRBV7-8; size: many; CDR3: CASSSRVGQEYNEQFF; DNA: TGTGCCAGCAGCTCTCGGGTGGGACAGGAATACAATGAGCAGTTCTTC
D: .; J: TRBJ1-6; V: TRBV20-1; size: many; CDR3: CSAPRAGKGQNSPLHF; DNA: TGCAGTGCCCCAAGGGCCGGGAAAGGTCAGAATTCACCCCTCCACTTT
D: .; J: TRBJ1-2; V: TRBV9; size: many; CDR3: CASSLTGGAGYTF; DNA: TGTGCCAGCAGCCTGACCGGAGGGGCCGGCTACACCTTC